The 17 T cell receptor beta chains below come from one sample, sequenced in a study of cytomegalovirus exposure and HLA in healthy donors. The method was immunoSEQ multiplex PCR; TCRdb's version includes in-frame clones alone and lacks a portion of them. The sample records 260,000 or so clones, roughly 89% being singletons. Sequenced: PBMCs. These receptors originate from a man aged 18 to 29 in good health and CMV-seronegative.

This chain links TRBV15 with TRBJ1-3; TRBD1 is a possible D gene (6 bases). This CDR3 spans 15 amino acids. Germline loops: CDR1 LNHNV, CDR2 YYDKDF (reference sequence). Between the trimmed V and J ends, which lost 1 base and 0 bases, there was a span of 7 bases. In nucleotides, the CDR3 is TGTGCCACCAGCAGAGTCAGGGGCTCTGGAAACACCATATATTTT. This encodes CATSRVRGSGNTIYF.

The chain is built from TRBV7-2 and TRBJ2-7; TRBD1 aligns across 8 bases. CDR1 SGHTA and CDR2 FQGNSA come from the germline V gene. J lost 2 bases, V lost 4 bases, and 4 bases had no gene match. The CDR3 has 14 residues. The CDR3 region is CASSYQTGAYEQYF. CDR3 DNA: TGTGCCAGCAGCTATCAGACAGGGGCCTACGAGCAGTACTTC.

The V gene is TRBV6-6, the J gene TRBJ2-3; unclear D gene. Trimming cost V 9 bases and J 2 bases, with 15 bases left between them. The CDR3 consists of 14 residues. Germline V lookup: CDR1 MNHNY, CDR2 SVGAGI (reference sequence). The CDR3 sequence is CARPRGSSTDTQYF. CDR3 bases: TGTGCCAGGCCTCGAGGATCCTCCACAGATACGCAGTATTTT.

This sequence joins TRBV6-5 and TRBJ1-4, with D maybe TRBD1 (5 bases). Trimming cost V 6 bases and J 8 bases, with 7 bases left between them. This CDR3 comprises 11 residues. The V gene's germline CDR1 is MNHEY and CDR2 SVGAGI. The CDR3 region is CASRNREKLFF. For the CDR3, the DNA is TGTGCCAGCAGAAACAGGGAAAAACTGTTTTTT.

The rearrangement links TRBV5-1 to TRBJ2-7; 9 nucleotides line up with TRBD1. The CDR3 is 17 residues long. Germline V lookup: CDR1 SGHRS, CDR2 YFSETQ. J lost 5 bases, V lost 0 bases, and 12 bases had no gene match. As DNA, the CDR3 is TGCGCCAGCAGCTTGGCGTATCCGGGACAGGGCTCAAACGAGCAGTACTTC. This encodes CASSLAYPGQGSNEQYF.

The chain links TRBV4-2 to TRBJ2-5; D might be TRBD1 (5 bases). Deletions cut 2 bases from V and 4 bases from J, with 17 bases between. Germline V lookup: CDR1 LGHNA, CDR2 YNFKEQ. The CDR3 totals 16 residues. Here the CDR3 DNA reads TGTGCCAGCAGCCAATTCGGACACGGCAGAGGAGAGACCCAGTACTTC. This translates into CASSQFGHGRGETQYF.

V gene TRBV9 combines with J gene TRBJ2-3, with TRBD2 identical over 9 bases. Trimming removed 2 bases from V and 6 bases from J; junction bases left unmatched: 4. The V gene's germline CDR1 is SGDLS and CDR2 YYNGEE. The CDR3 extends over 14 amino acids. CDR3 residues: CASSVSGRGDTQYF. CDR3 coding DNA: TGTGCCAGCAGCGTTAGCGGGAGAGGGGATACGCAGTATTTT.

This clone has more than one count but fewer than ten. The chain joins TRBV28 to TRBJ2-5; D call uncertain. Germline lookup yields CDR1 MDHEN and CDR2 SYDVKM. This CDR3 spans 13 amino acids. Trimming took 4 bases from V and 5 from J, leaving 11 bases between them. The CDR3 region is CASSSGGLETQYF. In DNA, the CDR3 is TGTGCCAGCAGTTCCGGTGGTCTGGAGACCCAGTACTTC. Filled out from reference TRBV28 and TRBJ2-5, the complete variable domain reads DVKVTQSSRYLVKRTGEKVFLECVQDMDHENMFWYRQDPGLGLRLIYFSYDVKMKEKGDIPEGYSVSREKKERFSLILESASTNQTSMYLCASSSGGLETQYFGPGTRLLVL.

V usage is TRBV5-6 and J usage is TRBJ2-3, with TRBD1 matching 7 bases. The CDR3 has 15 residues. The germline gives CDR1 SGHDT, CDR2 YYEEEE. V dropped 3 bases and J dropped 2; count of bases not matched to a gene: 6. The CDR3 reads CASSSLDRNTDTQYF. The DNA of the CDR3 is TGTGCCAGCAGCTCTTTGGACAGGAACACAGATACGCAGTATTTT.

This chain links TRBV27 with TRBJ2-1; TRBD2 might be the D (6 bases). The CDR3 sequence is 14 residues long. V was trimmed by 11 bases and J by 7 bases, leaving 21 bases between them. The germline gives CDR1 MNHEY, CDR2 SMNVEV (reference sequence). Written as DNA, the CDR3 is TGTGCCTCGACGCGCATGGGGGGAGCAAATGAGCAGTTCTTC. Translation: CASTRMGGANEQFF.

This rearrangement joins TRBV11-2 to TRBJ2-7, with 7 positions matching TRBD1. The CDR3 consists of 13 residues. The germline V gene encodes CDR1 SGHAT and CDR2 FQNNGV. Trimming at V came to 5 bases and at J to 9 bases, leaving 10 bases not matched to a gene. The CDR3: CASSVGTEFVQYF. As DNA, the CDR3 is TGTGCCAGCAGCGTAGGGACAGAGTTTGTGCAGTACTTC.

J is TRBJ2-1 and V is TRBV11-2, with D uncertain. CDR3 size: 13 residues. Germline V gene sequence: CDR1 SGHAT, CDR2 FQNNGV. V gave up 4 bases and J gave up 4 bases, with 8 bases separating them. In DNA form, the CDR3 reads TGTGCCAGCAGCTCGTCTTCGTACAATGAGCAGTTCTTC. This codes for CASSSSSYNEQFF.

The chain is built from TRBV2 and TRBJ2-5; D is perhaps TRBD1 (6 bases). CDR3 length: 14 amino acids. Germline CDR1 is SNHLY and CDR2 is FYNNEI. Trimming stripped 8 bases from V and 2 bases from J, with 15 bases between. In DNA form, the CDR3 reads TGTGCCAGCCGAAACAGGGTAGGACAAGAGACCCAGTACTTC. It translates to CASRNRVGQETQYF. The complete variable domain, with remaining parts taken from reference TRBV2 and TRBJ2-5, reads EPEVTQTPSHQVTQMGQEVILRCVPISNHLYFYWYRQILGQKVEFLVSFYNNEISEKSEIFDDQFSVERPDGSNFTLKIRSTKLEDSAMYFCASRNRVGQETQYFGPGTRLLVL.

This clone has more than one count but fewer than ten. The chain joins TRBV4-1 to TRBJ1-6, with 7 positions matching TRBD1. The CDR3 runs to 16 residues. Per germline, CDR1 MGHRA and CDR2 YSYEKL. Trimming cost V 3 bases and J 7 bases; bases outside gene matches: 9. This CDR3 reads CASSHNTQGRNSPLHF. The CDR3 bases are TGCGCCAGCAGCCATAACACACAGGGGCGAAATTCACCCCTCCACTTT.

The chain employs TRBV7-9 and TRBJ2-7; 11 nucleotides align to TRBD2. After removal of 5 bases from V and 4 bases from J, the junction contained 10 bases not matched to a gene. This CDR3 has 16 amino acids. Germline V gene data show CDR1 as SEHNR and CDR2 as FQNEAQ (reference sequence). The CDR3 is CASSPTLTSGMYEQYF. In nucleotides, the CDR3 is TGTGCCAGCAGCCCGACCCTGACTAGCGGGATGTACGAGCAGTACTTC.

V gene TRBV20-1 combines with J gene TRBJ1-3, with no clear D. This CDR3 contains 11 residues. Trimming pared 2 bases from V and 4 bases from J, leaving 3 bases between. The germline gives CDR1 DFQATT, CDR2 SNEGSKA (reference sequence). DNA for the CDR3: TGCAGTGCTAGATTAGGAAACACCATATATTTT. It yields the protein CSARLGNTIYF.

This chain connects TRBV5-1 to TRBJ2-7; 8 nucleotides align to TRBD1. Per the germline V gene, CDR1 is SGHRS and CDR2 is YFSETQ. This CDR3 is built from 14 residues. Germline trimming cut 4 bases from V and 1 base from J; bases unmatched to any gene: 4. Here the CDR3 DNA reads TGCGCCAGCAGCCGGGACAGGACGTCCTACGAGCAGTACTTC. Translated, it gives CASSRDRTSYEQYF.